These 25 T cell receptor beta chains were all obtained from the same sample, sequenced in a study of blood T cell repertoires in COVID-19. Here immunoSEQ multiplex PCR was the method, and the copy in TCRdb shows in-frame clones only, minus some. The sample holds about 100,000 clones, approximately 81% seen once. The sequencing input was peripheral blood. The receptor set was obtained from a human donor in a cohort sampled during active COVID-19.

This chain joins TRBV3-1 (or the pseudogene TRBV3-2) and TRBJ2-1, with D unclear. CDR1 and CDR2 from the germline V gene are LGHDT and YNNKEL (reference sequence). The CDR3 extends over 12 amino acids. V lost 1 base to trimming and J lost 9 bases, with 7 bases between them. The CDR3 bases are TGTGCCAGCAGCCAAGGCCCGGGTGAGCAGTTCTTC. It codes for CASSQGPGEQFF.

The chain recombines TRBV11-2 with TRBJ1-2, with D unclear. The V and J ends lost 4 bases and 6 bases respectively, with 12 bases between them. The germline V gene has CDR1 SGHAT and CDR2 FQNNGV. The CDR3 extends over 13 amino acids. DNA for the CDR3: TGTGCCAGCAGCTATTCTATGTTGGATGGCTACACCTTC. It is translated as CASSYSMLDGYTF.

This sequence joins TRBV19 and TRBJ1-1; D is possibly TRBD1 (5 bases). Germline-derived CDR1 and CDR2 are LNHDA and SQIVND (reference sequence). The CDR3 sequence is 14 residues long. V lost 9 bases and J 2 bases, leaving 16 bases between the germline ends. The CDR3 is CASRFPTVNTEAFF. DNA for the CDR3: TGTGCCAGCCGATTTCCGACAGTAAACACTGAAGCTTTCTTT.

This clone was picked up one time. The chain employs TRBV5-4 and TRBJ2-3, with 10 bases lining up with TRBD2. Germline CDR1 is SGHNT and CDR2 is YYREEE (reference sequence). Trimming took 0 bases from V and 2 from J; bases not matched to a gene: 9. The CDR3 has 18 residues. The CDR3 DNA is TGTGCCAGCAGCTTGGGGCTAGCGGGGGCCCGGTACACAGATACGCAGTATTTT. This gives the protein CASSLGLAGARYTDTQYF.

The V call is TRBV7-6, the J call TRBJ2-3; 9 bases align to TRBD2. The CDR3 consists of 18 residues. The V and J ends lost 0 bases and 1 base, in that order; junction bases with no gene match: 8. Germline assignment: CDR1 SGHVS and CDR2 FNYEAQ. This chain's CDR3 is CASSLAGRAGGGTDTQYF. For the CDR3, the DNA is TGTGCCAGCAGCTTAGCGGGCCGAGCGGGGGGTGGCACAGATACGCAGTATTTT.

This chain links TRBV20-1 with TRBJ2-7, with 12 bases aligning to TRBD2. This CDR3 is 14 amino acids long. Germline CDR1 and CDR2: DFQATT and SNEGSKA (reference sequence). With 6 bases clipped from V and 6 bases from J, the junction kept 9 bases outside the gene matches. The CDR3 spells CSASLAGGIREQYF. The CDR3 nucleotides read TGCAGTGCCAGTCTAGCGGGGGGGATCCGCGAGCAGTACTTC.

The V gene is TRBV2, the J gene TRBJ2-1; 11 bases map to TRBD2. Losses at the gene ends were 6 bases for V and 5 bases for J; bases not matched to a gene: 6. CDR3 length: 15 amino acids. Germline-derived CDR1 and CDR2 are SNHLY and FYNNEI. The CDR3 sequence is CASSQSSGGDNEQFF. CDR3 nucleotide sequence: TGTGCCAGCAGCCAAAGTAGCGGGGGGGACAATGAGCAGTTCTTC.

The chain employs TRBV15 and TRBJ2-7; 7 bases are a match to TRBD2. The CDR3 has 14 amino acids. Germline V CDR1 and CDR2: LNHNV, YYDKDF (reference sequence). V lost 3 bases and J lost 6; bases outside the gene matches: 8. The CDR3 DNA reads TGTGCCACCAGCAGGGGGGGAGGGACTCGCGAGCAGTACTTC. As protein: CATSRGGGTREQYF. The whole variable domain, remainder taken from reference TRBV15 and TRBJ2-7, is DAMVIQNPRYQVTQFGKPVTLSCSQTLNHNVMYWYQQKSSQAPKLLFHYYDKDFNNEADTPDNFQSRRPNTSFCFLDIRSPGLGDTAMYLCATSRGGGTREQYFGPGTRLTVT.

The chain couples TRBV2 to TRBJ1-2, with D hard to call. Looked up from germline, CDR1 is SNHLY and CDR2 is FYNNEI. The CDR3 loop spans 13 amino acids. Trimming removed 6 bases from V and 4 bases from J, with 12 bases in between. As DNA, the CDR3 is TGTGCCAGCAGCTACTCCGGGTCCTATGGCTACACCTTC. Its protein product is CASSYSGSYGYTF.

The chain couples TRBV6-5 to TRBJ2-2; no clear D. CDR3 length: 13 residues. Trimming took 2 bases from V and 6 from J, leaving 7 bases between them. The germline CDR1 and CDR2 sequences are MNHEY and SVGAGI. CDR3 residues: CASSYLSAGELFF. The DNA for the CDR3 is TGTGCCAGCAGTTACCTCTCGGCCGGGGAGCTGTTTTTT.

The chain is built from TRBV6-4 and TRBJ1-2; 12 bases map to TRBD1. CDR1 and CDR2 (germline): MRHNA, SNTAGT. This CDR3 has 16 residues. V lost 4 bases to trimming and J lost 8 bases; unmatched junction nucleotides: 11. CDR3 sequence: CASSADPGQGARGYTF. CDR3 DNA sequence: TGTGCCAGCAGTGCCGATCCGGGACAGGGGGCACGGGGCTACACCTTC.

The V and J genes are TRBV11-3 and TRBJ2-1, with D possibly being TRBD1 (6 bases). CDR3 size: 15 residues. Between the trimmed V and J ends, which lost 5 bases and 8 bases, there was a span of 19 bases. Germline lookup yields CDR1 SGHNT and CDR2 YENEEA. The CDR3 reads CASSPSPLRGYEQFF. The DNA for the CDR3 is TGTGCCAGCAGCCCTAGTCCGCTCAGGGGCTATGAGCAGTTCTTC. Complete variable domain (other parts from reference TRBV11-3 and TRBJ2-1): EAGVVQSPRYKIIEKKQPVAFWCNPISGHNTLYWYLQNLGQGPELLIRYENEEAVDDSQLPKDRFSAERLKGVDSTLKIQPAELGDSAVYLCASSPSPLRGYEQFFGPGTRLTVL.

This chain connects TRBV19 to TRBJ2-5; TRBD2 matches at 14 bases. This CDR3 is 15 amino acids long. CDR1 and CDR2 (germline): LNHDA, SQIVND (reference sequence). J lost 4 bases, V lost 4 bases, and 2 bases had no gene match. The CDR3 DNA sequence: TGTGCCAGTAGTACCGGACTAGCGGGAGGAGAGACCCAGTACTTC. This sequence encodes CASSTGLAGGETQYF.

The chain is built from TRBV27 and TRBJ2-7, with 7 bases lining up with TRBD1. This CDR3 contains 16 residues. Germline V gene sequence: CDR1 MNHEY, CDR2 SMNVEV (reference sequence). V lost 6 bases, J lost 2 bases, and 13 bases stayed unmatched. For the CDR3, the DNA is TGTGCCAGCAGGAGAGATACAGGGGTTGGGGCCTACGAGCAGTACTTC. Amino acids: CASRRDTGVGAYEQYF.

This clone was counted only a few times. V is TRBV5-4 and J is TRBJ2-5, with D tentatively TRBD2 (6 bases). The germline CDR1 and CDR2 sequences are SGHNT and YYREEE (reference sequence). The V and J ends lost 4 bases and 1 base respectively, with 8 bases between them. This CDR3 is built from 13 residues. CDR3 protein: CASSRDFQETQYF. CDR3 coding DNA: TGTGCCAGCAGCCGGGACTTCCAAGAGACCCAGTACTTC.

The chain combines TRBV3-1 (or the pseudogene TRBV3-2) with TRBJ2-7; the match to TRBD2 covers 7 bases. The CDR3 is made up of 14 amino acids. CDR1 and CDR2 from the germline V gene are LGHDT and YNNKEL (reference sequence). Germline trimming cut 1 base from V and 4 bases from J; bases unmatched to any gene: 4. The CDR3 loop reads CASSQAAGVYEQYF. In DNA form, the CDR3 reads TGTGCCAGCAGCCAAGCTGCGGGGGTATACGAGCAGTACTTC.

The gene calls are TRBV2 and TRBJ1-1, with 7 bases lining up with TRBD1. Germline assignment: CDR1 SNHLY and CDR2 FYNNEI. Trimming took 7 bases from V and 2 from J; bases not matched to a gene: 4. The CDR3 loop spans 13 amino acids. The CDR3 here is CASIRDSNTEAFF. CDR3 DNA sequence: TGTGCCAGCATCCGGGACAGCAACACTGAAGCTTTCTTT.

This clone was counted a few times. J is TRBJ2-7 and V is TRBV7-9; 14 bases match TRBD2. Germline lookup yields CDR1 SEHNR and CDR2 FQNEAQ (reference sequence). The CDR3 loop spans 19 amino acids. Trimming removed 4 bases from V and 1 base from J; junction bases left unmatched: 12. The CDR3 coding sequence is TGTGCCAGCAGCTACCCTGGGACTAGCGGGAGCAGTAGGTCCTACGAGCAGTACTTC. Residues: CASSYPGTSGSSRSYEQYF.

The chain uses TRBV6-5 and TRBJ1-1; D ambiguous. Germline V lookup: CDR1 MNHEY, CDR2 SVGAGI. Trimming took off 4 bases at V and 1 base at J, with 4 bases between the two ends. This CDR3 region has 12 residues. This chain's CDR3 is CASSSQNTEAFF. The DNA for the CDR3 is TGTGCCAGCAGTTCCCAGAACACTGAAGCTTTCTTT.

The chain employs TRBV5-5 and TRBJ2-1; 7 bases map to TRBD2. The V and J ends lost 6 bases and 5 bases, in that order; junction bases with no gene match: 8. Germline loops: CDR1 SGHKS, CDR2 YYEKEE (reference sequence). This CDR3 is 14 amino acids long. The CDR3 nucleotides are TGTGCCAGCACTTATGTGGGGGGGAACAATGAGCAGTTCTTC. It encodes CASTYVGGNNEQFF.

The chain links TRBV2 to TRBJ2-7, with D perhaps TRBD2 (6 bases). The CDR3 length is 11 residues. The germline V gene encodes CDR1 SNHLY and CDR2 FYNNEI. Trimming cost V 8 bases and J 6 bases, with 11 bases left between them. The CDR3 DNA reads TGTGCCAGCGGGGGGTCAGGCGAGCAGTACTTC. The encoded protein is CASGGSGEQYF.

The chain is built from TRBV4-3 and TRBJ1-1; D remains unclear. The V gene lost 0 bases and the J gene lost 3 bases, with 8 bases spanning the gap. This CDR3 has 14 amino acids. The germline V gene encodes CDR1 LGHNA and CDR2 YSLEER. The CDR3 is CASSQDNFDTEAFF. The CDR3 bases are TGCGCCAGCAGCCAAGACAACTTCGACACTGAAGCTTTCTTT.

CDR3 residues: CASSPPAQNYGYTF. DNA for the CDR3: TGTGCCAGCTCACCACCGGCCCAGAACTATGGCTACACCTTC. The V gene is TRBV18, the J gene TRBJ1-2; D is uncertain. The CDR3 sequence is 14 residues long. Per germline, CDR1 KGHSH and CDR2 LQKENI. The germline V and J ends were trimmed by 0 bases and 2 bases, with 7 bases remaining between them. Full variable domain (rest looked up from reference TRBV18 and TRBJ1-2): NAGVMQNPRHLVRRRGQEARLRCSPMKGHSHVYWYRQLPEEGLKFMVYLQKENIIDESGMPKERFSAEFPKEGPSILRIQQVVRGDSAAYFCASSPPAQNYGYTFGSGTRLTVV.

The chain recombines TRBV12-3 or TRBV12-4 with TRBJ2-1; 8 bases align to TRBD2. The CDR3 contains 13 residues. V lost 5 bases and J lost 4; bases outside the gene matches: 1. The chain's CDR3 is CASSPGGYNEQFF. CDR3 DNA sequence: TGTGCCAGCAGTCCGGGGGGGTACAATGAGCAGTTCTTC.

The chain carries TRBV27 and TRBJ2-6; 7 bases fit TRBD2. The CDR3 has 15 residues. V shed 8 bases, J shed 0 bases, and the junction held 4 bases outside the gene matches. The germline V gene encodes CDR1 MNHEY and CDR2 SMNVEV (reference sequence). In nucleotides, the CDR3 is TGTGCCAGCGGGAGGGTTTCCTCTGGGGCCAACGTCCTGACTTTC. This encodes CASGRVSSGANVLTF.